Listed below are T cell receptor beta chains from one sample, sequenced in a study of blood T cell repertoires in COVID-19. This table comes from immunoSEQ multiplex PCR, and its TCRdb copy is limited to in-frame clones, with some not included. The data hold about 160,000 clones, with under 85% observed a single time. The sequenced sample consisted of peripheral blood. Receptor source: an elderly man with COVID-19, enrolled during active disease. CDR3s include the opening cysteine and the closing phenylalanine or tryptophan. Each record gives: CDR3 protein, CDR3 DNA, V gene, clone size, D gene, J gene. The D gene is left open where the match is weak. Size tells how often a clone was seen (once, few, many) or the class of an expanded clone, and some rows leave it out.

CDR3: CASSSSGGRGNQPQHF
DNA: TGTGCCAGCAGCTCATCAGGGGGAAGAGGCAATCAGCCCCAGCATTTT
V: TRBV7-9
size: .
D: TRBD1
J: TRBJ1-5

CDR3: CASSLDHRDNSPLHF
DNA: TGCGCCAGCAGCTTGGACCACCGGGACAACTCACCCCTCCACTTT
V: TRBV5-1
size: once
D: .
J: TRBJ1-6

CDR3: CASSLGGQGGTDTQYF
DNA: TGTGCCAGCAGTTTAGGTGGACAGGGGGGTACAGATACGCAGTATTTT
V: TRBV28
size: .
D: TRBD1
J: TRBJ2-3

CDR3: CASLETQYF
DNA: TGTGCCAGCCTAGAGACCCAGTACTTC
V: TRBV6-4
size: .
D: .
J: TRBJ2-5

CDR3: CATSDQGREFEETQYF
DNA: TGTGCCACCAGTGATCAAGGAAGGGAGTTCGAAGAGACCCAGTACTTC
V: TRBV24-1
size: .
D: .
J: TRBJ2-5

CDR3: CASSYRRDNTDTQYF
DNA: TGTGCCAGCAGTTACCGAAGGGACAACACAGATACGCAGTATTTT
V: TRBV6-2/TRBV6-3
size: .
D: .
J: TRBJ2-3

CDR3: CSVEGSYGYTF
DNA: TGCAGCGTTGAAGGCAGTTATGGCTACACCTTC
V: TRBV29-1
size: .
D: .
J: TRBJ1-2

CDR3: CASSSRFGGYNTEAFF
DNA: TGTGCCAGCAGCTCAAGGTTCGGGGGGTATAACACTGAAGCTTTCTTT
V: TRBV7-2
size: .
D: .
J: TRBJ1-1

CDR3: CASSMGQVGSQPQHF
DNA: TGTGCCAGTAGTATGGGACAGGTTGGTTCTCAGCCCCAGCATTTT
V: TRBV19
size: .
D: TRBD1
J: TRBJ1-5

CDR3: CASSLGMKRARGYTF
DNA: TGTGCCAGCAGCTTAGGTATGAAGAGGGCACGCGGCTACACCTTC
V: TRBV7-2
size: .
D: .
J: TRBJ1-2

CDR3: CASSILSSYNSPLHF
DNA: TGTGCCAGTAGTATACTAAGCTCCTATAATTCACCCCTCCACTTT
V: TRBV19
size: .
D: .
J: TRBJ1-6

CDR3: CASKVQRIVAFF
DNA: TGTGCCAGCAAAGTTCAGCGTATTGTGGCTTTCTTT
V: TRBV6-5
size: few
D: .
J: TRBJ1-1

CDR3: CASRTRTGNSYNEQFF
DNA: TGTGCCAGCAGAACGAGGACAGGAAACTCCTACAATGAGCAGTTCTTC
V: TRBV6-6
size: .
D: TRBD1
J: TRBJ2-1

CDR3: CASSMQRNQPQHF
DNA: TGTGCCAGTAGTATGCAGAGGAATCAGCCCCAGCATTTT
V: TRBV19
size: .
D: .
J: TRBJ1-5

CDR3: CAISFDRVMTDTQYF
DNA: TGTGCCATCAGCTTTGACAGGGTCATGACAGATACGCAGTATTTT
V: TRBV10-3
size: .
D: TRBD1
J: TRBJ2-3

CDR3: CASSGEDASSGNTIYF
DNA: TGTGCCAGCAGTGGGGAGGACGCGAGCTCTGGAAACACCATATATTTT
V: TRBV25-1
size: .
D: .
J: TRBJ1-3

CDR3: CASRRPGAQSNQPQHF
DNA: TGTGCCAGTAGGAGACCAGGGGCGCAGAGCAATCAGCCCCAGCATTTT
V: TRBV19
size: .
D: .
J: TRBJ1-5

CDR3: CASSLDISGNTIYF
DNA: TGTGCCAGCAGCTTAGATATCTCTGGAAACACCATATATTTT
V: TRBV7-8
size: .
D: .
J: TRBJ1-3

CDR3: CASSQEPRTGSGYTF
DNA: TGCGCCAGCAGCCAAGAGCCCCGGACAGGGAGTGGCTACACCTTC
V: TRBV4-3
size: .
D: TRBD1
J: TRBJ1-2

CDR3: CATGQGAQPQHF
DNA: TGTGCCACAGGACAGGGGGCCCAGCCCCAGCATTTT
V: TRBV19
size: .
D: TRBD1
J: TRBJ1-5

CDR3: CATSTARETQYF
DNA: TGTGCCACCAGCACGGCTAGGGAGACCCAGTACTTC
V: TRBV15
size: .
D: .
J: TRBJ2-5

CDR3: CASSLVAGGQNEQFF
DNA: TGCGCCAGCAGCTTGGTGGCGGGGGGGCAAAATGAGCAGTTCTTC
V: TRBV5-1
size: once
D: TRBD2
J: TRBJ2-1

CDR3: CATDTGLNYGYTF
DNA: TGTGCCACTGATACAGGGCTTAACTATGGCTACACCTTC
V: TRBV6-5
size: .
D: .
J: TRBJ1-2

CDR3: CASSNGLSSTDTQYF
DNA: TGTGCCAGCAGTAACGGACTGAGTAGCACAGATACGCAGTATTTT
V: TRBV6-5
size: .
D: .
J: TRBJ2-3

CDR3: CASSLPSANTGELFF
DNA: TGTGCCAGCAGTTTACCTAGCGCGAACACCGGGGAGCTGTTTTTT
V: TRBV28
size: .
D: .
J: TRBJ2-2

CDR3: CASSLSGGAGEQYF
DNA: TGTGCCAGCTCCCTTAGCGGGGGGGCGGGCGAGCAGTACTTC
V: TRBV18
size: .
D: TRBD2
J: TRBJ2-7

CDR3: CASSPGYRDEAFF
DNA: TGTGCCAGCAGCCCCGGTTATAGAGATGAAGCTTTCTTT
V: TRBV5-6
size: once
D: .
J: TRBJ1-1

CDR3: CASGEASSGNTIYF
DNA: TGTGCCAGCGGGGAGGCCTCCTCTGGAAACACCATATATTTT
V: TRBV7-9
size: .
D: .
J: TRBJ1-3

CDR3: CASSPGQGRPQHF
DNA: TGTGCCAGCAGCCCGGGACAGGGGAGGCCCCAGCATTTT
V: TRBV7-9
size: .
D: TRBD1
J: TRBJ1-5

CDR3: CASSPDRGLGETQYF
DNA: TGTGCCAGCAGCCCCGACAGGGGGTTGGGGGAGACCCAGTACTTC
V: TRBV11-2
size: .
D: TRBD1
J: TRBJ2-5

CDR3: CASSLSGQFNEQFF
DNA: TGTGCCAGTAGCCTTTCCGGACAGTTCAATGAGCAGTTCTTC
V: TRBV19
size: .
D: .
J: TRBJ2-1

CDR3: CAISLRGDNSPLHF
DNA: TGTGCCATCAGTCTCAGGGGGGATAATTCACCCCTCCACTTT
V: TRBV10-3
size: .
D: TRBD1
J: TRBJ1-6

CDR3: CASTLGTAANSPLHF
DNA: TGTGCCAGCACCCTGGGGACAGCGGCTAATTCACCCCTCCACTTT
V: TRBV5-8
size: few
D: TRBD1
J: TRBJ1-6

CDR3: CASSSTRTGINIQYF
DNA: TGTGCCAGCAGCTCGACTCGGACAGGGATAAACATTCAGTACTTC
V: TRBV11-2
size: .
D: TRBD1
J: TRBJ2-4

CDR3: CASSLPQTHNTEAFF
DNA: TGCGCCAGCAGCTTGCCCCAAACACATAACACTGAAGCTTTCTTT
V: TRBV5-1
size: .
D: .
J: TRBJ1-1

CDR3: CASSPQQGQGGYTF
DNA: TGTGCCAGCTCACCACAACAGGGACAGGGAGGCTACACCTTC
V: TRBV18
size: .
D: TRBD1
J: TRBJ1-2

CDR3: CASSQELLPGGLAKNIQYF
DNA: TGTGCCAGCAGCCAAGAACTACTCCCCGGCGGGTTGGCCAAAAACATTCAGTACTTC
V: TRBV4-2
size: .
D: .
J: TRBJ2-4

CDR3: CASSLAGTGGEQYF
DNA: TGTGCCAGCAGCTTAGCCGGGACAGGAGGGGAGCAGTACTTC
V: TRBV7-9
size: .
D: TRBD1
J: TRBJ2-7

CDR3: CASSLQGLNEKLFF
DNA: TGTGCCAGCAGCCTTCAGGGACTTAATGAAAAACTGTTTTTT
V: TRBV6-2/TRBV6-3
size: once
D: .
J: TRBJ1-4

CDR3: CASSQTGGKGTDTQYF
DNA: TGTGCCAGCAGTCAAACAGGGGGGAAAGGCACAGATACGCAGTATTTT
V: TRBV2
size: .
D: TRBD1
J: TRBJ2-3

CDR3: CASSERWGGYGYTF
DNA: TGTGCCAGCAGTGAACGGTGGGGCGGCTATGGCTACACCTTC
V: TRBV6-1
size: .
D: .
J: TRBJ1-2

CDR3: CATSSSQLRNQPQHF
DNA: TGTGCCACCAGCAGCTCACAGCTCCGCAATCAGCCCCAGCATTTT
V: TRBV15
size: .
D: .
J: TRBJ1-5

CDR3: CASIPSSGGYGYTF
DNA: TGTGCCAGTATCCCGAGCTCGGGGGGCTATGGCTACACCTTC
V: TRBV19
size: .
D: .
J: TRBJ1-2

CDR3: CASSSGTGFEQYF
DNA: TGTGCCAGCAGTTCCGGGACAGGGTTCGAGCAGTACTTC
V: TRBV7-2
size: once
D: TRBD1
J: TRBJ2-7

CDR3: CASSWGPENTEAFF
DNA: TGCGCCAGCAGTTGGGGGCCGGAGAACACTGAAGCTTTCTTT
V: TRBV5-1
size: .
D: .
J: TRBJ1-1